This TCR beta chain came from a study of T cells expressing NK-cell markers. Study-wide background: All TCR beta repertoires analysed originated from sorted CD3+CD56+NKG2C+, CD3+CD56+NKG2C- and CD3+CD56-NKG2C+ T cells. The study sequenced eight donors, seven HCMV-seropositive and one seronegative.

Germline V gene lookup returns CDR1 LNHDA and CDR2 SQIVND (reference sequence). The CDR3 is 13 amino acids. Overall study results and limits: A few donors showed these clonotypes also leading the CD3+CD56-NKG2C+ fraction. NKG2C+ dominant clonotype frequencies in more than 5 donors were roughly 1.0-7.0% of CD8+ T cells.

TCRdb reprocessed the 5' RACE reads and reports one entry per CDR3 protein, with no DNA. The sample holds around 550,000 distinct CDR3 sequences. About this clonotype itself: The antigen is not known.

The chain employs TRBV19 and TRBJ2-3. Sequencing was carried out using blood T cells: a sorted CD56 or NKG2C T cell subset, CD4+ or CD8+ T cells, or bulk PBMC T cells (not recorded which). The receptor was isolated from a man between 18 and 29 years old in good health. The chain's CDR3 is CASSMRFTDTQYF.